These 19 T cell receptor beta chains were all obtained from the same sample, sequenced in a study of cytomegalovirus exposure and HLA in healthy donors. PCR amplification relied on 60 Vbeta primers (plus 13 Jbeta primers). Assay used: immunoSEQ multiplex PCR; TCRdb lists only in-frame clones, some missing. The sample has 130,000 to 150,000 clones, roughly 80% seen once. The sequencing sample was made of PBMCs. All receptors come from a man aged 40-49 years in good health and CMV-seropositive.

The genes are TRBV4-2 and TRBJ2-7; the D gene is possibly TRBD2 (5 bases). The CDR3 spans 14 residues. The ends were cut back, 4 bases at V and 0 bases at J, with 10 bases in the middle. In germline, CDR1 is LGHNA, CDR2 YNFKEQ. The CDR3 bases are TGTGCCAGCAGCCCCCGGACTGACTCCTACGAGCAGTACTTC. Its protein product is CASSPRTDSYEQYF.

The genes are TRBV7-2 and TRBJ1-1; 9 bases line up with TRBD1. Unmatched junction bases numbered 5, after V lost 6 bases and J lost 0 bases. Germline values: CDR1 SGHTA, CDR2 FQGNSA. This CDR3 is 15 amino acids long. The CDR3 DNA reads TGTGCCAGCAGTTGGACAGGGGACATGAACACTGAAGCTTTCTTT. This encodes CASSWTGDMNTEAFF.

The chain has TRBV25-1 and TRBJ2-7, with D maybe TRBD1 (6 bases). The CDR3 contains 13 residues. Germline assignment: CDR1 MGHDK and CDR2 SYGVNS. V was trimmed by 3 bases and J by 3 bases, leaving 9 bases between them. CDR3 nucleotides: TGTGCCAGCAGTGAGCCGACAGGCTACGAGCAGTACTTC. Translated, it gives CASSEPTGYEQYF.

The CDR3 is CASSLDSGGYNEQFF. CDR3 in DNA: TGTGCCAGTAGTCTGGATAGCGGGGGTTACAATGAGCAGTTCTTC. This sequence joins TRBV19 and TRBJ2-1; 9 bases are a match to TRBD2. Looked up from germline, CDR1 is LNHDA and CDR2 is SQIVND (reference sequence). This CDR3 region has 15 residues. J lost 4 bases, V lost 5 bases, and 6 bases had no gene match. Based on the CDR3 plus reference TRBV19 and TRBJ2-1, the full variable domain is DGGITQSPKYLFRKEGQNVTLSCEQNLNHDAMYWYRQDPGQGLRLIYYSQIVNDFQKGDIAEGYSVSREKKESFPLTVTSAQKNPTAFYLCASSLDSGGYNEQFFGPGTRLTVL.

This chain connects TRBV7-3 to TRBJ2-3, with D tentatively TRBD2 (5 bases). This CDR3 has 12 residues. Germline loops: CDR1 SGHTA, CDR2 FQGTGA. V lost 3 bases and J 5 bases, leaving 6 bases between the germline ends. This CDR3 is CASSFGGDTQYF. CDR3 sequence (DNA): TGTGCCAGCAGCTTTGGAGGAGATACGCAGTATTTT. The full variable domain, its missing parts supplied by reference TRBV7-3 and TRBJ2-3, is GAGVSQTPSNKVTEKGKYVELRCDPISGHTALYWYRQSLGQGPEFLIYFQGTGAADDSGLPNDRFFAVRPEGSVSTLKIQRTERGDSAVYLCASSFGGDTQYFGPGTRLTVL.

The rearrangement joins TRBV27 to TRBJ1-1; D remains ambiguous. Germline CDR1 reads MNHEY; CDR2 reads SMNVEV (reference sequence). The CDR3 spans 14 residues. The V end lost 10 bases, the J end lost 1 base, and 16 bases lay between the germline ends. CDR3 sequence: CATREARPNTEAFF. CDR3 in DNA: TGTGCCACCCGAGAGGCCCGTCCGAACACTGAAGCTTTCTTT.

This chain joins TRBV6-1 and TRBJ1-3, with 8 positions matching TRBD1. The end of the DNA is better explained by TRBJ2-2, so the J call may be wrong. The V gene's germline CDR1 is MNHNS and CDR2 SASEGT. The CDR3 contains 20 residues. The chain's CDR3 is CASSELSRGGTGWATGELFF. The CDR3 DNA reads TGTGCCAGCAGTGAACTGTCCCGGGGTGGGACAGGATGGGCCACCGGGGAGCTGTTTTTT.

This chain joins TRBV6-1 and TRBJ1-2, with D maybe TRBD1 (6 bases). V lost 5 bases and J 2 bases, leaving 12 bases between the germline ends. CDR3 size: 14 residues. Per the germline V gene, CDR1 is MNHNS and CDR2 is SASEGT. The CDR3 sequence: CASSSDRQNYGYTF. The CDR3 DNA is TGTGCCAGCAGTTCGGACAGACAAAACTATGGCTACACCTTC.

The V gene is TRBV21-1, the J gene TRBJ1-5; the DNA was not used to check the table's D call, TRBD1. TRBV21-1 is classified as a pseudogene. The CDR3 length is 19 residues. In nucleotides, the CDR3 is TGTGCCAGCAGCAAAGAAGGAGAAGAGAGACAGGGGGTGGTTCAGCCCCAGCATTTT. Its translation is CASSKEGEERQGVVQPQHF.

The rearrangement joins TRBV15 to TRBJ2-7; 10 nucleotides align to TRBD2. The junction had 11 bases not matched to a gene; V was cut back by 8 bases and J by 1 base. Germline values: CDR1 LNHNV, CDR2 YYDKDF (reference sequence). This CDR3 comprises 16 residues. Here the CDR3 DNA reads TGTGCCACCGACTGGGCTAGGACTAGCGGTTCCTACGAGCAGTACTTC. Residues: CATDWARTSGSYEQYF.

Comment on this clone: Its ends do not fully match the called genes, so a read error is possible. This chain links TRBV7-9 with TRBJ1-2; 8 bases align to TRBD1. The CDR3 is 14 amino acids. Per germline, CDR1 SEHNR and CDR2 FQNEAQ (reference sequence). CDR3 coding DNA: TGTTCCAGCAGCTCCGCCCCAGGGGGCTCTGGCTACACCTTC. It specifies CSSSSAPGGSGYTF.

DNA for the CDR3: TGCGCCAGCAGCCCCCAACCAACTAGCGGGAGTTCGGATACGCAGTATTTT. The encoded protein is CASSPQPTSGSSDTQYF. The chain recombines TRBV5-1 with TRBJ2-3; 11 bases agree with TRBD2. The CDR3 has 17 residues. V shed 4 bases and J 6 bases; nucleotides not matched to a gene: 13. CDR1 SGHRS and CDR2 YFSETQ come from the germline V gene. Looking up the rest from reference TRBV5-1 and TRBJ2-3 gives the full variable domain: KAGVTQTPRYLIKTRGQQVTLSCSPISGHRSVSWYQQTPGQGLQFLFEYFSETQRNKGNFPGRFSGRQFSNSRSEMNVSTLELGDSALYLCASSPQPTSGSSDTQYFGPGTRLTVL.

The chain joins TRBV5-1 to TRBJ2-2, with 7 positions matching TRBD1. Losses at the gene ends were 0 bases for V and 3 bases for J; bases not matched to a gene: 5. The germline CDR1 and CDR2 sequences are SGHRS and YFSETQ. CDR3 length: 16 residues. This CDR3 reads CASSLARGRDTGELFF. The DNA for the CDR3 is TGCGCCAGCAGCTTGGCTAGGGGGCGTGACACCGGGGAGCTGTTTTTT.

CDR3 coding DNA: TGCGCCAGCAGCTTCGAGGGCACAGATACGCAGTATTTT. Translating gives CASSFEGTDTQYF. The J gene is TRBJ2-3, the V gene TRBV5-1; D ambiguous. The CDR3 is made up of 13 amino acids. The V end was cut by 2 bases, the J end by 1 base, with 5 bases between. Germline V gives CDR1 SGHRS, CDR2 YFSETQ.

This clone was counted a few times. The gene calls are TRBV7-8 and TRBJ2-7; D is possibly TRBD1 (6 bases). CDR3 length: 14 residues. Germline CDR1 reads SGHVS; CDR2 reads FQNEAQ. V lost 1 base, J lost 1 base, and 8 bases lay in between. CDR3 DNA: TGTGCCAGCAGCTTAGGAGGACAGTCCTACGAGCAGTACTTC. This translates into CASSLGGQSYEQYF.

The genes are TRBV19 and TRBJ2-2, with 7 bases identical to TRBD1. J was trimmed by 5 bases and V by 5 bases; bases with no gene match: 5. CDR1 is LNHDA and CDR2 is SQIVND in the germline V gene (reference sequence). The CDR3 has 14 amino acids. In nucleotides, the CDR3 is TGTGCCAGTAGTTCGACGACAGGGACCGGGGAGCTGTTTTTT. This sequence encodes CASSSTTGTGELFF.

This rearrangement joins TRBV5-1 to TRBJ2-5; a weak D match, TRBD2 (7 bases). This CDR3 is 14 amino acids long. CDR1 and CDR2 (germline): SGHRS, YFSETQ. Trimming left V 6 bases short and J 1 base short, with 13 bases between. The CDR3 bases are TGCGCCAGCATCAAGGGGGGGGGCCAAGAGACCCAGTACTTC. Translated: CASIKGGGQETQYF.

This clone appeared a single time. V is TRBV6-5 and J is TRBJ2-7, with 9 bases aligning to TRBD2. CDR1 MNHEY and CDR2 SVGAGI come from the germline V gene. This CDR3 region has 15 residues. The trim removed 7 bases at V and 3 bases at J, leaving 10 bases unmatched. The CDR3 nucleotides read TGTGCCAGCACCCTTCGAGCGGGAGGCTACTACGAGCAGTACTTC. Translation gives CASTLRAGGYYEQYF.

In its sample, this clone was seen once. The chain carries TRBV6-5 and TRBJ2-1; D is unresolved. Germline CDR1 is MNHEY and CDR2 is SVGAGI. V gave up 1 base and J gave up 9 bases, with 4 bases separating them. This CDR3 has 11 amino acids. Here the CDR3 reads CASSYLAEQFF. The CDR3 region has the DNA TGTGCCAGCAGTTACTTGGCTGAGCAGTTCTTC.